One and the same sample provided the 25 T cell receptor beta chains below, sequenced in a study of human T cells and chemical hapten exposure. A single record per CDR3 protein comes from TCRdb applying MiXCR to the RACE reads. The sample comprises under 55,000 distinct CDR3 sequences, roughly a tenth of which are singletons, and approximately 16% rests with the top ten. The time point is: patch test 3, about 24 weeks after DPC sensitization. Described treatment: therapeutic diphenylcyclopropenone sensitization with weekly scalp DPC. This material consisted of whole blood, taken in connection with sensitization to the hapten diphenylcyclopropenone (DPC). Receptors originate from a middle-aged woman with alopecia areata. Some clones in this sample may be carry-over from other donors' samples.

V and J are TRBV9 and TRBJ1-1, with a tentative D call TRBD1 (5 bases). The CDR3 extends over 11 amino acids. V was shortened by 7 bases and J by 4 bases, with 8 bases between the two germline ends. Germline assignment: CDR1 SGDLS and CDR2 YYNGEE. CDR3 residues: CASGGGTEAFF. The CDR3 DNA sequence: TGTGCCAGCGGCGGGGGCACTGAAGCTTTCTTT. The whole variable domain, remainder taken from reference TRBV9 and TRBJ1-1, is DSGVTQTPKHLITATGQRVTLRCSPRSGDLSVYWYQQSLDQGLQFLIQYYNGEERAKGNILERFSAQQFPDLHSELNLSSLELGDSALYFCASGGGTEAFFGQGTRLTVV.

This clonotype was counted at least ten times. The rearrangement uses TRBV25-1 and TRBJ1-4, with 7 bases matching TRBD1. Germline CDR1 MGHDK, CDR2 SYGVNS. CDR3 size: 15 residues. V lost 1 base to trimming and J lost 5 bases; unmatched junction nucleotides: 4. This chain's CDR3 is CASSELGGSNEKLFF. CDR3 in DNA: TGTGCCAGCAGTGAATTAGGGGGCTCAAATGAAAAACTGTTTTTT.

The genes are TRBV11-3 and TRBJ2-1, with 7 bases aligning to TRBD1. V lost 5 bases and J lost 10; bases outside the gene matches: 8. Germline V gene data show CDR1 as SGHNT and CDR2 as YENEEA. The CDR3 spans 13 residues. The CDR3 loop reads CASSITGANEQFF. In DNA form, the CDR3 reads TGTGCCAGCAGCATTACAGGGGCCAACGAGCAGTTCTTC.

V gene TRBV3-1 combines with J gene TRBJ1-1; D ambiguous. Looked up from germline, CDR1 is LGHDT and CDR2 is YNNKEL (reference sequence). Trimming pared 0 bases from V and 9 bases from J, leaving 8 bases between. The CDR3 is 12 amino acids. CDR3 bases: TGTGCCAGCAGCCAAGACCCGAAGAAAGCTTTCTTT. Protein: CASSQDPKKAFF.

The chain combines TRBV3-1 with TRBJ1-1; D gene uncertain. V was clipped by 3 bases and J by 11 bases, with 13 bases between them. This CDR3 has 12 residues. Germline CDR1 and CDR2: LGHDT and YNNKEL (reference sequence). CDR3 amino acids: CASSHPTGWAFF. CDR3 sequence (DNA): TGTGCCAGCAGCCACCCCACTGGGTGGGCTTTCTTT. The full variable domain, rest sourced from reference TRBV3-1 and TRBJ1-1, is DTAVSQTPKYLVTQMGNDKSIKCEQNLGHDTMYWYKQDSKKFLKIMFSYNNKELIINETVPNRFSPKSPDKAHLNLHINSLELGDSAVYFCASSHPTGWAFFGQGTRLTVV.

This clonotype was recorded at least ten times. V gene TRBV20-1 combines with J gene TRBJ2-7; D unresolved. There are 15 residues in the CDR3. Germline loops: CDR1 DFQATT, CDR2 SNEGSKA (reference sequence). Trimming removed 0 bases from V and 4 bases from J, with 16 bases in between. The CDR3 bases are TGCAGTGCTAGAGATCAGCCAGGACCATCTTACGAGCAGTACTTC. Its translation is CSARDQPGPSYEQYF.

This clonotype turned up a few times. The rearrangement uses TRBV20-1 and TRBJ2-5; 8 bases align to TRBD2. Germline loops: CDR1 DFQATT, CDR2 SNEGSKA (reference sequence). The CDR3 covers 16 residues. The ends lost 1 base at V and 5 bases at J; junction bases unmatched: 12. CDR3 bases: TGCAGTGCTAGAGTTGCCCGGGGGGGCCTTTTGGAGACCCAGTACTTC. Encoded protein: CSARVARGGLLETQYF.

CDR3 bases: TGTGCCAGCAGCCAAGATGGCAGTCCGGGGTATGGCTACACCTTC. Encoded protein: CASSQDGSPGYGYTF. This rearrangement joins TRBV3-1 to TRBJ1-2; the D is unclear. This CDR3 contains 15 residues. Trimming shortened V by 0 bases and J by 5 bases, and 13 bases separated the two germline ends. Looked up from germline, CDR1 is LGHDT and CDR2 is YNNKEL (reference sequence).

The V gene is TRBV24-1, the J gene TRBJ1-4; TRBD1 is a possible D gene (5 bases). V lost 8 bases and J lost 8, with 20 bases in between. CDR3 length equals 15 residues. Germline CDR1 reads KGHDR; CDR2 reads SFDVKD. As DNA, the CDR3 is TGTGCCACCATCTCGACAAGGGGCGTCAGGGAAAAACTGTTTTTT. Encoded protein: CATISTRGVREKLFF.

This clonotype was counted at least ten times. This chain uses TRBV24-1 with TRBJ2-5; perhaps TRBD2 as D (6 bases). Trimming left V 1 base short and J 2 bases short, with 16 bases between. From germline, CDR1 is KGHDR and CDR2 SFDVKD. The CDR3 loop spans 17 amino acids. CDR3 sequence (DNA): TGTGCCACCAGTGATTTCGACGGAGGGTCCGATCAAGAGACCCAGTACTTC. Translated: CATSDFDGGSDQETQYF.

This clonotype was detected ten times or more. Here the CDR3 reads CASSPDYRVHYGYTF. DNA for the CDR3: TGTGCCAGCAGCCCGGACTACAGGGTTCACTATGGCTACACCTTC. The V call is TRBV7-9, the J call TRBJ1-2, with D perhaps matching TRBD1 (6 bases). V lost 5 bases and J 3 bases, leaving 16 bases between the germline ends. The germline V gene encodes CDR1 SEHNR and CDR2 FQNEAQ (reference sequence). This CDR3 spans 15 amino acids.

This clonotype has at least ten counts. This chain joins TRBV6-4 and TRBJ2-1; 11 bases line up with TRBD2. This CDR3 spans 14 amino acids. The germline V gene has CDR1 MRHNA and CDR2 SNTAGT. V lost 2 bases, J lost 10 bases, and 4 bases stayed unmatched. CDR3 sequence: CASSDGLAGSEQFF. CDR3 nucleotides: TGTGCCAGCAGTGACGGACTAGCGGGTTCAGAGCAGTTCTTC.

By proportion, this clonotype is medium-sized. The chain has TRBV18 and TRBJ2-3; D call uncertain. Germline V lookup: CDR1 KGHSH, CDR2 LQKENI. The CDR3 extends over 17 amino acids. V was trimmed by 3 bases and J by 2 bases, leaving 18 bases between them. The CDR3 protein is CASSPFVARGYTDTQYF. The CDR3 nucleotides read TGTGCCAGCTCACCTTTCGTCGCCAGAGGATACACAGATACGCAGTATTTT.

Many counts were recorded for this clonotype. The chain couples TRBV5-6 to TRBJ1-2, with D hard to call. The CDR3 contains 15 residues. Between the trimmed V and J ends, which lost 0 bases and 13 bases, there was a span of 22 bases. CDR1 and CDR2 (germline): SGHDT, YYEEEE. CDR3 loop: CASSLAGGRRRCCTF. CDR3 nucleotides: TGTGCCAGCAGCTTGGCCGGAGGAAGGAGGCGGTGTTGCACCTTC.

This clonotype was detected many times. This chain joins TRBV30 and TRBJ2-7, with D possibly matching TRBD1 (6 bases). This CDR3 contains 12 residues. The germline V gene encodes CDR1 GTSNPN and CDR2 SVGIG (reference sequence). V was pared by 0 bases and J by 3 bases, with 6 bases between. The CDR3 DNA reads TGTGCCTGGAGTGTAGGGGGCTACGAGCAGTACTTC. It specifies CAWSVGGYEQYF.

The CDR3 protein is CASSVQGALADTQYF. CDR3 bases: TGTGCCAGCAGCGTACAGGGGGCGCTGGCAGATACGCAGTATTTT. The chain joins TRBV9 to TRBJ2-3; 8 nucleotides align to TRBD1. J gave up 4 bases and V 1 base, and 5 bases lay outside the gene matches. This CDR3 has 15 residues. Germline values: CDR1 SGDLS, CDR2 YYNGEE.

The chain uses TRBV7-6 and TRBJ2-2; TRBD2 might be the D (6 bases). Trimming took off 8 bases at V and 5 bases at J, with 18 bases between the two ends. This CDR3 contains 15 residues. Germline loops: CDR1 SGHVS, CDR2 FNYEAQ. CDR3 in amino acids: CASRGKGRMTGELFF. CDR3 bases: TGTGCCAGCCGCGGGAAGGGACGTATGACCGGGGAGCTGTTTTTT.

The CDR3 DNA reads TGTGCCAGCTCACCTCAAAAGGGGGATACGCAGTATTTT. This translates into CASSPQKGDTQYF. The V gene is TRBV18, the J gene TRBJ2-3; maybe TRBD1 (5 bases). Per germline, CDR1 KGHSH and CDR2 LQKENI. The CDR3 spans 13 residues. V was shortened by 3 bases and J by 6 bases, with 10 bases between the two germline ends.

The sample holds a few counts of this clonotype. The CDR3 is CASSRQWEGQNQPQHF. The CDR3 region has the DNA TGTGCCAGCAGCCGACAATGGGAAGGGCAGAATCAGCCCCAGCATTTT. V is TRBV4-2 and J is TRBJ1-5, with D unclear. With 4 bases removed from V and 4 bases from J, the gap between germline ends came to 17 bases. The germline V gene encodes CDR1 LGHNA and CDR2 YNFKEQ. The CDR3 has 16 amino acids.

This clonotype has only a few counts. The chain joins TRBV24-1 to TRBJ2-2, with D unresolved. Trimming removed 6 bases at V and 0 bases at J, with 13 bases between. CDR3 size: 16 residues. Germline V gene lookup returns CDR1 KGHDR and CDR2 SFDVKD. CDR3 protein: CATSTAGGANTGELFF. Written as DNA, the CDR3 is TGTGCCACCAGTACGGCAGGTGGGGCGAACACCGGGGAGCTGTTTTTT.

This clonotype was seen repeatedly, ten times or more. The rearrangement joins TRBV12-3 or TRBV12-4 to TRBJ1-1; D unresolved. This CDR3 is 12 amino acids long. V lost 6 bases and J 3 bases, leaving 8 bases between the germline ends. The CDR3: CASSNHHTEAFF. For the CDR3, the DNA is TGTGCCAGCAGCAACCACCACACTGAAGCTTTCTTT.

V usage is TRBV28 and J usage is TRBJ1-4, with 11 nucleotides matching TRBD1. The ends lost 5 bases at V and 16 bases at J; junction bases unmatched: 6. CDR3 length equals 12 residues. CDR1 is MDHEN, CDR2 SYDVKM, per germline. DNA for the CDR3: TGTGCCAGCAGTCTCCGGACAGGGGGCCGGTTTTTT. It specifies CASSLRTGGRFF.

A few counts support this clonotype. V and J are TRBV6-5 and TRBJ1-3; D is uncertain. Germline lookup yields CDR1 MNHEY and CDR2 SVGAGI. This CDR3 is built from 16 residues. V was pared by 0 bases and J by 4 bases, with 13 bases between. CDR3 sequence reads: CASSYSTQHSGNTIYF. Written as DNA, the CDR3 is TGTGCCAGCAGTTACTCGACGCAACACTCGGGAAACACCATATATTTT.

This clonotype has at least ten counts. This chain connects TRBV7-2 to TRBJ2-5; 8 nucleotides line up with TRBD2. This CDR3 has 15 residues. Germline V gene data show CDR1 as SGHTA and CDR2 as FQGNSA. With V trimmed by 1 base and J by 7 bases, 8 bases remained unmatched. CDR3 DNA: TGTGCCAGCAGCTTAGGGACTAGCCGTGGTGGGACCCAGTACTTC. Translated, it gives CASSLGTSRGGTQYF.

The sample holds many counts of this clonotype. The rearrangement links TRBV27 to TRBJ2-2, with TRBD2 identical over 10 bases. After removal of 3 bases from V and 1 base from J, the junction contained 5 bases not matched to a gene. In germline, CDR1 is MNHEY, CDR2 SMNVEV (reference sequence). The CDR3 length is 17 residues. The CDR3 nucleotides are TGTGCCAGCAGTTTCGGGCTAGCGGGGGAGAACACCGGGGAGCTGTTTTTT. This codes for CASSFGLAGENTGELFF.